The clone carrying this TCR beta chain has a handful of counts. Its antigen is currently unknown. The germline V gene has CDR1 MNHNS and CDR2 SASEGT. The CDR3 contains 16 residues. V was clipped by 4 bases and J by 9 bases, with 22 bases between them. The data belong to a study of T-cell memory formation after mild COVID-19. General study points: Certain responding clones were present in pre-infection memory, suggesting participation of cross-reactive memory.

Constant-segment primers and 5'RACE yielded cDNA libraries for TCR alpha and TCR beta, each carrying sample barcodes and UMIs. TCRdb reprocessed the 5' RACE reads via MiXCR and lists one record per CDR3 protein. The sample has about 180,000 distinct CDR3 sequences, about a fifth seen once. The chain employs TRBV6-1 and TRBJ1-5, with TRBD1 as a possible D gene (6 bases). This sequence originates from a man aged 18 to 29 who had mild COVID-19 (a few samples of this study predate the infection). Cell type and time point are not known. Sequencing was carried out using PBMCs or a T cell subset sorted from them (not recorded which). CDR3 nucleotides: TGTGCCAGCAGTGCCGGGGCCCTAGGGGGGTCGGGGCCCCAGCATTTT. This encodes CASSAGALGGSGPQHF.